This T cell receptor beta chain was recovered during a study of blood T cells in healthy people across ages. It was roughly 10 milliliters of peripheral blood that were drawn from each donor. Trimming left V 4 bases short and J 0 bases short, with 4 bases between. This CDR3 is built from 12 residues. In germline, CDR1 is SQVTM, CDR2 ANQGSEA. The second PCR ran 7 to 11 cycles with a sample-barcoded 5' primer and J-beta primers. TCRdb analysed the 5' RACE reads with MiXCR anew, one entry per CDR3 protein. The repertoire consists of 700,000 to 900,000 distinct CDR3 sequences, with about 53% occurring once and the leading ten covering around 40%.

Source material: blood. The V and J genes are TRBV29-1 and TRBJ1-5; D is unresolved. The clonotype originates from a man older than 75 in good health. CDR3 nucleotides: TGCAGCGTTGCTTCTAGCAATCAGCCCCAGCATTTT. It codes for CSVASSNQPQHF.